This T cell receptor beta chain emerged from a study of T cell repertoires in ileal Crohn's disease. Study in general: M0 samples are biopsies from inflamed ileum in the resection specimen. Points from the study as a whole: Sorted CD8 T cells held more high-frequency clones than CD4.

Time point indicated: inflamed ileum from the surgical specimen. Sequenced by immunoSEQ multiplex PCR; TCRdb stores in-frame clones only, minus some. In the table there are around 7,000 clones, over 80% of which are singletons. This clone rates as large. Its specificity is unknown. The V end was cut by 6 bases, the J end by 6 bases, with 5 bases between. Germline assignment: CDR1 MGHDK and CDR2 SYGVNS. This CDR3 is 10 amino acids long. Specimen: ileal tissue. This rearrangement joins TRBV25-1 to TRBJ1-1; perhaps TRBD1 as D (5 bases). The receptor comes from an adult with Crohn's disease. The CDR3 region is CASRGAEAFF. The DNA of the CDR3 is TGTGCCAGCAGGGGGGCTGAAGCTTTCTTT.